These T cell receptor beta chains were read from a single sample in a study of read filtering for tumor transcriptome and immune sequencing. TCRdb used MiXCR to reprocess the reads, holding one entry per CDR3 protein. The sample yields roughly 35,000 distinct CDR3 sequences, around 15% seen once. The sequencing input was a population of CD138-negative cells sorted from bone marrow. Receptors were obtained from a donor over 35 with multiple myeloma. CDR3s include the opening cysteine and the closing phenylalanine or tryptophan. The order of the fields is clone size, V gene, D gene, J gene, CDR3 protein, CDR3 DNA. A D gene is named only where the DNA matches it firmly. Size values are once, few and many counts, or a class for expanded clones, and some rows have none.

many,TRBV9,TRBD2,TRBJ2-7,CASSVDPGGLYEQYF,TGTGCCAGCAGCGTAGACCCGGGAGGGTTATACGAGCAGTACTTC
many,TRBV6-2/TRBV6-3,NA,TRBJ1-5,CASSTRGRDQPQHF,TGTGCCAGCAGTACGCGGGGAAGAGATCAGCCCCAGCATTTT
many,TRBV7-9,NA,TRBJ2-7,CASSLGSDISSYEQYF,TGTGCCAGCAGCTTGGGCTCCGACATCAGCTCCTACGAGCAGTACTTC
many,TRBV19,TRBD1,TRBJ1-5,CASNRDRGSKGNQPQHF,TGTGCCAGTAACCGGGACAGGGGGTCAAAAGGCAATCAGCCCCAGCATTTT
many,TRBV7-2,NA,TRBJ2-5,CASSLWTVQETQYF,TGTGCCAGCAGCCTTTGGACAGTCCAAGAGACCCAGTACTTC
many,TRBV28,NA,TRBJ2-1,CASSSHEPANYNEQFF,TGTGCCAGCAGTTCCCACGAGCCCGCCAACTACAATGAGCAGTTCTTC
few,TRBV20-1,NA,TRBJ1-2,CSARREFGDGYTF,TGCAGTGCTAGGAGGGAGTTTGGGGATGGCTACACCTTC
many,TRBV28,TRBD1,TRBJ1-4,CASSSPGGGGEKLFF,TGTGCCAGCAGTTCCCCGGGAGGGGGCGGTGAAAAACTGTTTTTT
NA,TRBV28,NA,TRBJ1-2,CASTIRGLANYGYTF,TGTGCCAGCACTATAAGGGGGTTAGCTAACTATGGCTACACCTTC
many,TRBV2,TRBD1,TRBJ2-6,CASLRDRAKSGANVLTF,TGTGCCAGCCTCCGGGACAGGGCAAAATCTGGGGCCAACGTCCTGACTTTC
many,TRBV24-1,TRBD1,TRBJ2-5,CATSDRTGGEETQYF,TGTGCCACCAGTGACAGGACAGGGGGCGAAGAGACCCAGTACTTC
many,TRBV7-7,NA,TRBJ2-5,CASSLWDRDQETQYF,TGTGCTAGCAGCTTATGGGACCGGGATCAAGAGACCCAGTACTTC
many,TRBV7-3,TRBD1,TRBJ2-3,CASSSGQGGDTQYF,TGTGCCAGCAGTTCCGGACAGGGGGGTGATACGCAGTATTTT
few,TRBV20-1,NA,TRBJ1-5,CSAQRIGQPQHF,TGCAGTGCGCAGCGAATTGGGCAGCCCCAGCATTTT
many,TRBV20-1,TRBD1,TRBJ2-1,CSATTGTGISYNEQFF,TGCAGTGCTACCACAGGGACAGGCATTTCCTACAATGAGCAGTTCTTC
many,TRBV12-3/TRBV12-4,NA,TRBJ2-5,CASSLTSRETQYF,TGTGCCAGCAGTTTAACATCCCGGGAGACCCAGTACTTC
many,TRBV6-2/TRBV6-3,NA,TRBJ2-7,CASRIGRQLVKDEQYF,TGTGCCAGCAGAATCGGGCGACAGCTGGTAAAAGACGAGCAGTACTTC
many,TRBV6-5,NA,TRBJ1-1,CASSADRHLPAFF,TGTGCCAGCAGTGCGGACCGCCACCTCCCAGCTTTCTTT
many,TRBV10-3,TRBD2,TRBJ2-3,CAISGGGSTDTQYF,TGTGCCATCAGTGGGGGCGGGAGTACAGATACGCAGTATTTT
many,TRBV20-1,TRBD1,TRBJ1-6,CSASTGDPGNSPLHF,TGCAGTGCTAGCACAGGGGACCCGGGAAATTCACCCCTCCACTTT
many,TRBV7-3,NA,TRBJ2-2,CASSPGMTGGELFF,TGTGCCAGCAGCCCCGGCATGACCGGCGGGGAGCTGTTTTTT
NA,TRBV4-3,TRBD1,TRBJ2-6,CASSQDIEGTGGWTGANVLTF,TGCGCCAGCAGCCAAGATATAGAGGGGACAGGGGGCTGGACTGGGGCCAACGTCCTGACTTTC
many,TRBV7-2,NA,TRBJ2-3,CASSLEAEDTQYF,TGTGCCAGCAGCTTAGAGGCGGAGGATACGCAGTATTTT
NA,TRBV5-1,TRBD1,TRBJ2-1,CTSSHSGQGYDEQFF,TGCACCAGCAGCCATTCGGGACAGGGATACGATGAGCAGTTCTTC
many,TRBV4-1,NA,TRBJ2-3,CASSQRGDTQYF,TGCGCCAGCAGCCAAAGAGGAGATACGCAGTATTTT
many,TRBV25-1,NA,TRBJ2-5,CASSQFIGAQETQYF,TGTGCCAGCAGTCAATTTATCGGTGCGCAAGAGACCCAGTACTTC
many,TRBV27,NA,TRBJ2-1,CASSFLGEGYEQFF,TGTGCCAGCAGTTTCCTAGGAGAGGGATATGAGCAGTTCTTC
NA,TRBV7-2,NA,TRBJ2-1,CASSLNRNGQFF,TGTGCCAGCAGCCTAAACCGTAATGGGCAGTTCTTC
NA,TRBV5-1,NA,TRBJ2-1,CASSPDGNNEQFF,TGCGCCAGCAGCCCCGACGGGAACAATGAGCAGTTCTTC
many,TRBV5-1,NA,TRBJ1-1,CASSLGMSPGEAFF,TGCGCCAGCAGCTTGGGGATGAGCCCCGGGGAAGCTTTCTTT
many,TRBV7-8,NA,TRBJ2-7,CASSLGAGATYEQYF,TGTGCCAGCAGCTTAGGCGCAGGGGCGACCTACGAGCAGTACTTC
many,TRBV7-6,NA,TRBJ2-2,CASSLRGHTGELFF,TGTGCCAGCAGCTTAAGAGGGCATACCGGGGAGCTGTTTTTT